The rows below give T cell receptor beta chains drawn from one sample of a study of blood T cell repertoires in COVID-19. Assay used: immunoSEQ multiplex PCR; TCRdb lists only in-frame clones, some missing. The profile shows approximately 88,000 clones, 65% to 85% of them singletons. The sequencing sample was made of peripheral blood. These TCRs come from a man in his 70s with COVID-19, enrolled during active disease. CDR3s include the opening cysteine and the closing phenylalanine or tryptophan. Fields, in order: J gene, D gene, V gene, clone size, CDR3 protein, CDR3 DNA. The D gene is left open where the match is weak. The listing skips clone size in some rows; elsewhere it reads once, few, many or a size class.

j_call: TRBJ2-7; d_call: TRBD2; v_call: TRBV11-2; clone_size: .; cdr3_aa: CASSSPGLAPFEQYF; cdr3_nt: TGTGCCAGCAGCTCCCCGGGACTAGCGCCTTTCGAGCAGTACTTC
j_call: TRBJ2-5; d_call: TRBD2; v_call: TRBV18; clone_size: .; cdr3_aa: CASSPPTSRETQYF; cdr3_nt: TGTGCCAGCTCTCCTCCGACTAGCAGAGAGACCCAGTACTTC
j_call: TRBJ2-5; d_call: .; v_call: TRBV11-2; clone_size: .; cdr3_aa: CASSWNRFQETQYF; cdr3_nt: TGTGCCAGCAGCTGGAACAGGTTTCAAGAGACCCAGTACTTC
j_call: TRBJ2-7; d_call: .; v_call: TRBV2; clone_size: .; cdr3_aa: CASRIYERSYEQYF; cdr3_nt: TGTGCCAGCAGGATTTATGAGAGGTCCTACGAGCAGTACTTC
j_call: TRBJ1-1; d_call: TRBD1; v_call: TRBV12-3/TRBV12-4; clone_size: .; cdr3_aa: CASGPGQGTEAFF; cdr3_nt: TGTGCCAGCGGCCCGGGACAGGGCACTGAAGCTTTCTTT
j_call: TRBJ1-2; d_call: TRBD1; v_call: TRBV7-2; clone_size: .; cdr3_aa: CASSSRGSSGYTF; cdr3_nt: TGTGCCAGCAGCTCCAGGGGGAGTAGTGGCTACACCTTC
j_call: TRBJ2-5; d_call: TRBD2; v_call: TRBV5-1; clone_size: once; cdr3_aa: CASSAGLAGARETQYF; cdr3_nt: TGCGCCAGCAGCGCGGGCCTAGCGGGAGCAAGAGAGACCCAGTACTTC
j_call: TRBJ2-2; d_call: .; v_call: TRBV19; clone_size: few; cdr3_aa: CASTQGLGNTGELFF; cdr3_nt: TGTGCCAGTACCCAGGGGTTGGGGAACACCGGGGAGCTGTTTTTT
j_call: TRBJ1-2; d_call: TRBD1; v_call: TRBV28; clone_size: .; cdr3_aa: CASTDTNRGGYTF; cdr3_nt: TGTGCCAGCACCGATACCAACAGGGGCGGCTACACCTTC
j_call: TRBJ2-3; d_call: .; v_call: TRBV3-1/TRBV3-2; clone_size: .; cdr3_aa: CASSQGGRSTDTQYF; cdr3_nt: TGTGCCAGCAGCCAAGGAGGGCGGAGCACAGATACGCAGTATTTT
j_call: TRBJ1-2; d_call: .; v_call: TRBV6-5; clone_size: .; cdr3_aa: CASSYSTTNDGYTF; cdr3_nt: TGTGCCAGCAGTTACTCTACGACAAATGATGGCTACACCTTC